These 9 T cell receptor beta chains came from one sample sequenced in a study of T cells expressing NK-cell markers. TCRdb re-called the 5' RACE reads; one entry per CDR3 protein, DNA not given. Seen in this sample are 400,000 to 500,000 distinct CDR3 sequences; the ten most common clones hold 6% to 8%. The sequenced sample was blood T cells: a sorted CD56 or NKG2C T cell subset, CD4+ or CD8+ T cells, or bulk PBMC T cells (not recorded which). The receptors come from a woman between 18 and 70 years old in good health.

The chain has TRBV5-1 and TRBJ2-1. The CDR3 consists of 13 residues. Per germline, CDR1 SGHRS and CDR2 YFSETQ. The CDR3 here is CASSLDWVNEQFF. Based on the CDR3 plus reference TRBV5-1 and TRBJ2-1, the full variable domain is KAGVTQTPRYLIKTRGQQVTLSCSPISGHRSVSWYQQTPGQGLQFLFEYFSETQRNKGNFPGRFSGRQFSNSRSEMNVSTLELGDSALYLCASSLDWVNEQFFGPGTRLTVL.

V usage is TRBV28 and J usage is TRBJ2-3; absent DNA, TCRdb's TRBD2 call cannot be checked. The CDR3 runs to 16 residues. CDR1 is MDHEN, CDR2 SYDVKM, per germline. The CDR3 here is CASSAGPAGSLDTQYF. Full variable domain (remainder filled in from reference TRBV28 and TRBJ2-3): DVKVTQSSRYLVKRTGEKVFLECVQDMDHENMFWYRQDPGLGLRLIYFSYDVKMKEKGDIPEGYSVSREKKERFSLILESASTNQTSMYLCASSAGPAGSLDTQYFGPGTRLTVL.

This chain links TRBV7-8 with TRBJ2-1. The CDR3 covers 12 residues. The germline gives CDR1 SGHVS, CDR2 FQNEAQ. CDR3 protein: CASSILGNEQFF.

The rearrangement uses TRBV27 and TRBJ2-5; TCRdb selects TRBD2, and the lack of DNA leaves this call unchecked. This CDR3 spans 15 amino acids. Looked up from germline, CDR1 is MNHEY and CDR2 is SMNVEV (reference sequence). Here the CDR3 reads CASSLSRGEGETQYF.

The chain carries TRBV4-3 and TRBJ2-2; TCRdb's D call, TRBD1, is unchecked because there is no DNA. Looked up from germline, CDR1 is LGHNA and CDR2 is YSLEER. CDR3 length: 15 residues. The chain's CDR3 is CASSRGAADTGELFF.

The genes are TRBV5-1 and TRBJ2-7. The germline V gene has CDR1 SGHRS and CDR2 YFSETQ. This CDR3 region has 13 residues. The CDR3: CASSFGTTYEQYF.

The chain combines TRBV5-1 with TRBJ2-1; as DNA is missing, the TRBD2 call by TCRdb cannot be tested. This CDR3 is built from 15 residues. Germline V CDR1 and CDR2: SGHRS, YFSETQ. The chain's CDR3 is CASSLEEDYYNEQFF.

J is TRBJ2-7 and V is TRBV28. Germline-derived CDR1 and CDR2 are MDHEN and SYDVKM. The CDR3 length is 11 residues. The CDR3 region is CASSLTDEQYF.

The chain joins TRBV6-2 or TRBV6-3 to TRBJ1-2. Germline CDR1 MNHEY, CDR2 SVGEGT. This CDR3 is 13 amino acids long. This CDR3 reads CASSYSTSYGYTF.